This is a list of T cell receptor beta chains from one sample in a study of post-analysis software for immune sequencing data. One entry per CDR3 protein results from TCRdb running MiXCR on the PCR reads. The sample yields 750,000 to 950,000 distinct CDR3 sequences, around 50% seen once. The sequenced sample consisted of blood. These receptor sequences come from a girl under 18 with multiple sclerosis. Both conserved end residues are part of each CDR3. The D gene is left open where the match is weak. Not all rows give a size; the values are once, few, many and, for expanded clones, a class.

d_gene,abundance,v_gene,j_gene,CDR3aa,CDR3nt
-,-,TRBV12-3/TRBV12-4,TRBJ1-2,CASTRKAGLLLGRYTF,TGTGCCAGCACCCGTAAAGCGGGGTTGCTCCTTGGACGCTACACCTTC
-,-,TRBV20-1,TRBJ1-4,CSVQEGEKLFF,TGCAGTGTACAGGAGGGGGAAAAACTGTTTTTT
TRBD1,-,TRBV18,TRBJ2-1,CASSLLGQASGEQFF,TGTGCCAGCTCACTCCTCGGACAGGCCTCTGGTGAGCAGTTCTTC
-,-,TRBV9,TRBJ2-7,CASRGWGDEQYF,TGTGCCAGCAGAGGTTGGGGGGACGAGCAGTACTTC
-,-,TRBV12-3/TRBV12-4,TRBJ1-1,CAIMGGPRTEAFF,TGTGCCATCATGGGGGGGCCGCGAACTGAAGCTTTCTTT
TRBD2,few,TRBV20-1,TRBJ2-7,CSASPLAGSTEYEQYF,TGCAGTGCTAGCCCCCTAGCGGGCAGTACGGAGTACGAGCAGTACTTC
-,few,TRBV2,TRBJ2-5,CASSEKKQHQETQYF,TGTGCCAGCAGTGAAAAGAAACAGCACCAAGAGACCCAGTACTTC
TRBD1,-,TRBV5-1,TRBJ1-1,CASSHPTGASEAFF,TGCGCCAGCAGCCATCCGACAGGGGCCTCTGAAGCTTTCTTT
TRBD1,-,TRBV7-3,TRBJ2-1,CASSLMGTVFYNEQFF,TGTGCCAGCAGCCTTATGGGGACAGTATTTTACAATGAGCAGTTCTTC
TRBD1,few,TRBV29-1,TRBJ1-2,CSTRQGPYGYTF,TGCAGCACCCGACAGGGACCCTATGGCTACACCTTC
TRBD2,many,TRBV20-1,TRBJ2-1,CSAPDSSGRDYNEQFF,TGCAGTGCTCCCGATTCTAGCGGGAGGGACTACAATGAGCAGTTCTTC
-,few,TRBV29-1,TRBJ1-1,CSVSRSTGTEAFF,TGCAGCGTTTCTAGATCCACGGGGACTGAAGCTTTCTTT
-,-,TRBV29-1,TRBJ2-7,CSVVSGFEQYF,TGCAGCGTTGTCTCTGGGTTCGAGCAGTACTTC
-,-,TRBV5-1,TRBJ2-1,CASSGQSVPYNEQFF,TGCGCCAGCAGCGGGCAGAGTGTCCCCTACAATGAGCAGTTCTTC
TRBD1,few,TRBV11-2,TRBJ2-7,CASSLVGWPTTTGLEQYF,TGTGCCAGCAGCTTAGTAGGTTGGCCCACAACGACAGGGTTGGAGCAGTACTTC
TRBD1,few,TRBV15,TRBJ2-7,CATSRDDRGLYEQYF,TGTGCCACCAGCAGAGATGACAGGGGGCTCTACGAGCAGTACTTC